This T cell receptor (beta chain) emerged from a study of blood T cells in healthy people across ages. Germline V CDR1 and CDR2: MDHEN, SYDVKM. CDR3 length: 12 amino acids. V was pared by 3 bases and J by 12 bases, with 12 bases between. The use of a sample-barcoded 5' primer and a J-beta primer mix characterized a second PCR of roughly 6 to 11 cycles. In TCRdb, the 5' RACE reads were re-called with MiXCR into one record per CDR3 protein. This table has around 1,500,000 distinct CDR3 sequences, roughly 45% appearing once. The receptor comes from a young woman in good health. V and J are TRBV28 and TRBJ2-1; TRBD1 is a possible D gene (6 bases). Sequencing was carried out using blood. The CDR3 spells CASSLEGGTQFF. CDR3 coding DNA: TGTGCCAGCAGTTTGGAAGGGGGAACGCAGTTCTTC.